This T cell receptor (beta chain) comes out of a study of regulatory T cells in long-lasting Graves disease. This clonotype has just a few counts. Trimming pared 8 bases from V and 8 bases from J, leaving 19 bases between. CDR1 and CDR2 from the germline V gene are MGHRA and YSYEKL. The CDR3 spans 14 residues. Time point meaning: newly diagnosed GD, antithyroid drugs for less than 3 months. Following extraction of RNA from PBMCs, that RNA was used to make the TCR library. In building TCR beta libraries, iRepertoire HTBI primers were used together with Arm-PCR of CDR3 regions. A single record per CDR3 protein comes from TCRdb applying MiXCR to the multiplex PCR reads. The table records around 500,000 distinct CDR3 sequences, 15% to 20% of them present only once. The data also belong to a second study, concerning T cells in Graves' hyperthyroidism and ophthalmopathy. That source adds: Any patient presenting with uncontrolled infection, other autoimmune disease, pregnancy or lactation was left out. Ophthalmopathy was predicted by the model a median of about 6.7 months ahead of onset.

The sample was peripheral blood mononuclear cells (PBMCs), taken at new diagnosis, from a patient treated with antithyroid drugs. The V gene is TRBV4-1, the J gene TRBJ2-1; possibly TRBD1 or TRBD2 for D (6 bases each). The clonotype originates from a woman aged 40 to 65 with Graves disease. This CDR3 is CASRAGLGGDEQFF. CDR3 in DNA: TGCGCCAGCCGGGCGGGCCTCGGGGGCGATGAGCAGTTCTTC.